The T cell receptor beta chain under discussion was sequenced for a study of shared clonotypes between healthy human individuals. Study-level information: Each donor had three CD4 naive, three CD4 memory, two CD8 naive and one CD8 memory plate. Findings and limits, study-wide: A generally larger estimated richness was seen in naive subsets than in memory subsets.

V was pared by 5 bases and J by 12 bases, with 17 bases between. Germline V gene sequence: CDR1 MNHEY, CDR2 SVGAGI. The CDR3 is 13 amino acids. It was roughly 190 ng DNA, around 33,000 T cell genomes, that sorted-subset replicate PCRs used. As originally analysed: ImmunoSEQ output lacked quality scores and full-length reads, limiting matched filtering. Method: immunoSEQ multiplex PCR; TCRdb's copy keeps in-frame clones and lacks some. The V and J calls and clone size were taken over from that table, and D and trimming were inferred from the DNA. The sample carries some 1,100,000 clones, approximately 78% recorded once. Points on this clone: What it binds is not known.

Sequenced material: memory CD4+ T cells from PBMCs. Subset reported: CD45RA-negative fraction. The receptor's source is a man younger than 35 in good health. Some clones in this sample may be carry-over from other donors' samples. The chain joins TRBV6-5 to TRBJ1-5, with D uncertain. The CDR3 DNA follows: TGTGCCAGCAGTCCCTTCCTCGCAGAGCTCCAGCATTTT. Its protein product is CASSPFLAELQHF.